A single sample gave rise to the 24 T cell receptor beta chains below, sequenced in a study of CD8 T cells in ankylosing spondylitis (dated by TCRdb to about 2017). The protocol used for the library was 5' RACE. These reads were obtained on an Illumina HiSeq 2500. The raw public reads went through TCRdb reprocessing: fastp at Q25, MiXCR clone calling, in-frame beta chains kept. Entries are consolidated by CDR3 protein sequence, retaining the most common genes and DNA. The sample table lists some 290,000 distinct CDR3 sequences, roughly 20% of them with a count of one. The top ten hold 7.5% to 9.5% of the sample. Sequenced: blood, either unsorted or a sorted T cell fraction (not recorded which). The receptors come from a male donor with ankylosing spondylitis or in good health (not recorded which).

This clonotype came up many times. The rearrangement links TRBV20-1 to TRBJ1-3; no firm D call. This CDR3 has 14 residues. Trimming removed 5 bases at V and 6 bases at J, with 17 bases between. Germline values: CDR1 DFQATT, CDR2 SNEGSKA (reference sequence). CDR3 sequence reads: CSAPVSASLNTIYF. CDR3 DNA: TGCAGTGCTCCCGTGTCAGCTAGCCTAAACACCATATATTTT.

This clonotype has more than one count but fewer than ten. V usage is TRBV6-2 or TRBV6-3 and J usage is TRBJ2-7, with TRBD2 matching 11 bases. The CDR3 runs 16 residues. The ends lost 5 bases at V and 0 bases at J; junction bases unmatched: 6. Per the germline V gene, CDR1 is MNHEY and CDR2 is SVGEGT. The CDR3, as DNA: TGTGCCAGCAGTCGTACTAGCGGGGGTAGCTCCTACGAGCAGTACGTC. It specifies CASSRTSGGSSYEQYV.

This clonotype turned up a few times. The gene calls are TRBV10-3 and TRBJ2-1, with TRBD2 identical over 8 bases. V shed 6 bases, J shed 8 bases, and the junction held 9 bases outside the gene matches. This CDR3 has 14 amino acids. Germline V CDR1 and CDR2: ENHRY, SYGVKD. The CDR3 DNA is TGTGCCATCAGGAGCCAGCGGGAGTTAGATGAGCAGTTCTTC. Protein product: CAIRSQRELDEQFF.

V is TRBV29-1 and J is TRBJ2-1, with TRBD1 matching 10 bases. The germline V gene encodes CDR1 SQVTM and CDR2 ANQGSEA. J lost 6 bases, V lost 7 bases, and 9 bases had no gene match. This CDR3 contains 14 residues. As DNA, the CDR3 is TGCAGCGCGGACTCCGGGACAGGGGTCAATGAGCAGTTCTTC. Its translation: CSADSGTGVNEQFF.

This chain uses TRBV5-1 with TRBJ2-1; 12 bases agree with TRBD2. Germline CDR1 reads SGHRS; CDR2 reads YFSETQ. The CDR3 has 15 amino acids. With V trimmed by 5 bases and J by 3 bases, 3 bases remained unmatched. The DNA of the CDR3 is TGCGCCAGCAGACCGACTAGCGGGGGCTACAATGAGCAGTTCTTC. This sequence encodes CASRPTSGGYNEQFF. Based on the CDR3 plus reference TRBV5-1 and TRBJ2-1, the full variable domain is KAGVTQTPRYLIKTRGQQVTLSCSPISGHRSVSWYQQTPGQGLQFLFEYFSETQRNKGNFPGRFSGRQFSNSRSEMNVSTLELGDSALYLCASRPTSGGYNEQFFGPGTRLTVL.

The chain has TRBV7-2 and TRBJ1-1; tentative D call: TRBD1 (5 bases). The CDR3 length is 13 residues. Germline values: CDR1 SGHTA, CDR2 FQGNSA. V was shortened by 5 bases and J by 12 bases, with 19 bases between the two germline ends. CDR3: CASSLGGRGSSFF. Written as DNA, the CDR3 is TGTGCCAGCAGCCTCGGGGGGAGGGGCTCGTCTTTCTTT.

At least ten counts were recorded for this clonotype. The chain carries TRBV5-6 and TRBJ2-2; D assignment may be TRBD1 or TRBD2 (5 bases each). The CDR3 has 16 amino acids. Trimming left V 4 bases short and J 6 bases short, with 19 bases between. Germline V gene lookup returns CDR1 SGHDT and CDR2 YYEEEE. CDR3: CASSPRLGVRAGELFF. In DNA form, the CDR3 reads TGTGCCAGCAGCCCCCGCCTGGGGGTTCGGGCCGGGGAGCTGTTTTTT.

This clonotype has at least ten counts. The chain uses TRBV5-6 and TRBJ2-3; D unresolved. This CDR3 has 14 residues. The V gene's germline CDR1 is SGHDT and CDR2 YYEEEE. Trimming took off 3 bases at V and 0 bases at J, with 8 bases between the two ends. CDR3: CASSYGGSTDTQYF. The CDR3, as DNA: TGTGCCAGCAGCTACGGTGGTAGCACAGATACGCAGTATTTT.

The V call is TRBV5-1, the J call TRBJ1-3; the D is unclear. Trimming stripped 0 bases from V and 0 bases from J, with 7 bases between. This CDR3 spans 15 amino acids. Germline assignment: CDR1 SGHRS and CDR2 YFSETQ. As DNA, the CDR3 is TGCGCCAGCAGCTTGGATGGCACCTCTGGAAACACCATATATTTT. This codes for CASSLDGTSGNTIYF.

Only a few counts were recorded for this clonotype. The V and J genes are TRBV6-1 and TRBJ2-7; D is uncertain. The CDR3 length is 14 residues. CDR1 is MNHNS, CDR2 SASEGT, per germline. V lost 2 bases and J 6 bases, leaving 14 bases between the germline ends. CDR3 DNA: TGTGCCAGCAGTGAAACAAGCGCCACGGTCGAGCAGTACGTC. Its protein product is CASSETSATVEQYV.

The rearrangement uses TRBV3-1 and TRBJ1-4, with D unresolved. Germline lookup yields CDR1 LGHDT and CDR2 YNNKEL (reference sequence). The CDR3 loop spans 14 amino acids. The V end was cut by 3 bases, the J end by 2 bases, with 7 bases between. The CDR3 nucleotides read TGTGCCAGCAGCCAGACCGGGACTAATGAAAAACTGTTTTTT. Translating gives CASSQTGTNEKLFF. The whole variable domain, filled in from reference TRBV3-1 and TRBJ1-4, reads DTAVSQTPKYLVTQMGNDKSIKCEQNLGHDTMYWYKQDSKKFLKIMFSYNNKELIINETVPNRFSPKSPDKAHLNLHINSLELGDSAVYFCASSQTGTNEKLFFGSGTQLSVL.

The sample holds many counts of this clonotype. This chain joins TRBV12-3 or TRBV12-4 and TRBJ2-3; no definite D call. This CDR3 comprises 13 residues. V was trimmed by 5 bases and J by 2 bases, leaving 8 bases between them. CDR3 sequence: CASSPTNTDTQYF. The CDR3 bases are TGTGCCAGCAGTCCCACTAACACAGATACGCAGTATTTT.

This clonotype was recorded a few times. The rearrangement links TRBV5-1 to TRBJ2-3; 11 bases are a match to TRBD1. J was trimmed by 4 bases and V by 4 bases; bases with no gene match: 8. The germline CDR1 and CDR2 sequences are SGHRS and YFSETQ. The CDR3 sequence is 16 residues long. The CDR3 coding sequence is TGCGCCAGCAGCCCCGGACAGGGGGCTACCCCAGATACGCAGTATTTT. This gives the protein CASSPGQGATPDTQYF. The variable domain in full, completed from reference TRBV5-1 and TRBJ2-3, reads KAGVTQTPRYLIKTRGQQVTLSCSPISGHRSVSWYQQTPGQGLQFLFEYFSETQRNKGNFPGRFSGRQFSNSRSEMNVSTLELGDSALYLCASSPGQGATPDTQYFGPGTRLTVL.

The CDR3: CASSLGNTQYF. The CDR3 nucleotides are TGTGCCAGCAGCCTAGGGAATACGCAGTATTTT. This rearrangement joins TRBV5-6 to TRBJ2-3; the D is unclear. Trimming pared 4 bases from V and 7 bases from J, leaving 7 bases between. There are 11 residues in the CDR3. Germline lookup yields CDR1 SGHDT and CDR2 YYEEEE.

Ten or more counts support this clonotype. The V gene is TRBV29-1, the J gene TRBJ1-3; D is unclear. V lost 5 bases to trimming and J lost 0 bases, with 8 bases between them. Germline V gene lookup returns CDR1 SQVTM and CDR2 ANQGSEA. The CDR3 sequence is 13 residues long. CDR3 DNA sequence: TGCAGCGTTACCGCGGGCTCTGGAAACACCATATATTTT. This codes for CSVTAGSGNTIYF.

This clonotype showed up just a few times. This rearrangement joins TRBV2 to TRBJ2-2; D perhaps matches TRBD1 (6 bases). There are 15 residues in the CDR3. Trimming stripped 3 bases from V and 3 bases from J, with 11 bases between. The germline gives CDR1 SNHLY, CDR2 FYNNEI. The CDR3 DNA sequence: TGTGCCAGCAGTGATCGCAGGGGCGACACCGGGGAGCTGTTTTTT. Translating gives CASSDRRGDTGELFF.

This clonotype was detected only a few times. The chain couples TRBV27 to TRBJ2-1, with 12 bases aligning to TRBD2. V dropped 3 bases and J dropped 2; count of bases not matched to a gene: 2. This CDR3 contains 16 residues. The V gene's germline CDR1 is MNHEY and CDR2 SMNVEV (reference sequence). In nucleotides, the CDR3 is TGTGCCAGCAGTTTGCCTAGCGGGAGGGCCTACAATGAGCAGTTCTTC. It encodes CASSLPSGRAYNEQFF.

The table lists this clonotype with many counts. CDR3 protein: CASSTGQGQTQYF. The CDR3 DNA follows: TGCGCCAGCAGCACCGGACAGGGGCAGACGCAGTATTTT. This chain connects TRBV5-1 to TRBJ2-3, with 9 bases that match TRBD1. Germline CDR1 SGHRS, CDR2 YFSETQ. This CDR3 comprises 13 residues. The V gene end was trimmed by 4 bases and the J gene end by 9 bases; junction bases not matched to a gene: 6.

This clonotype came up a few times. The chain recombines TRBV5-1 with TRBJ2-3, with no clear D. The V end lost 2 bases, the J end lost 1 base, and 11 bases lay between the germline ends. This CDR3 is built from 15 residues. Germline V gene sequence: CDR1 SGHRS, CDR2 YFSETQ. In DNA, the CDR3 is TGCGCCAGCAGCTTACCCGGAAGGGGCACAGATACGCAGTATTTT. This codes for CASSLPGRGTDTQYF.

Here the CDR3 reads CASSLSGLGKLFF. DNA for the CDR3: TGTGCCAGCAGTTTGTCTGGGTTGGGAAAACTGTTTTTT. The chain joins TRBV12-3 or TRBV12-4 to TRBJ1-4; D is undetermined. The ends were cut back, 3 bases at V and 10 bases at J, with 12 bases in the middle. The CDR3 runs 13 residues.

The V and J genes are TRBV25-1 and TRBJ1-4; D is unresolved. Looked up from germline, CDR1 is MGHDK and CDR2 is SYGVNS. The CDR3 covers 14 residues. Trimming stripped 3 bases from V and 4 bases from J, with 9 bases between. The CDR3 loop reads CASSEVGYNEKLFF. CDR3 DNA: TGTGCCAGCAGTGAGGTTGGCTATAATGAAAAACTGTTTTTT.

This clonotype was detected a few times. The chain joins TRBV4-2 to TRBJ1-4, with D maybe TRBD1 (5 bases). In germline, CDR1 is LGHNA, CDR2 YNFKEQ. The CDR3 extends over 14 amino acids. V lost 3 bases and J 8 bases, leaving 13 bases between the germline ends. In DNA, the CDR3 is TGTGCCAGCAGCCACTGGGGCAGGGAGGAAAAACTGTTTTTT. This sequence encodes CASSHWGREEKLFF.

This sequence joins TRBV7-9 and TRBJ2-5; perhaps D is TRBD1 or TRBD2 (5 bases each). Trimming removed 5 bases at V and 2 bases at J, with 9 bases between. The germline V gene has CDR1 SEHNR and CDR2 FQNEAQ (reference sequence). CDR3 length: 13 amino acids. CDR3 sequence reads: CASSRDPQETQYF. CDR3 DNA: TGTGCCAGCAGCCGGGACCCTCAAGAGACCCAGTACTTC. The whole variable domain, remainder taken from reference TRBV7-9 and TRBJ2-5, is DTGVSQNPRHKITKRGQNVTFRCDPISEHNRLYWYRQTLGQGPEFLTYFQNEAQLEKSRLLSDRFSAERPKGSFSTLEIQRTEQGDSAMYLCASSRDPQETQYFGPGTRLLVL.

This clonotype has a handful of counts. This chain joins TRBV7-6 and TRBJ2-5; possible D gene TRBD2, 6 bases. The CDR3 sequence is 16 residues long. The germline gives CDR1 SGHVS, CDR2 FNYEAQ. Between the trimmed V and J ends, which lost 1 base and 4 bases, there was a span of 16 bases. This chain's CDR3 is CASSLGWNSGLETQYF. In nucleotides, the CDR3 is TGTGCCAGCAGCTTAGGGTGGAATAGCGGCCTAGAGACCCAGTACTTC. Using reference TRBV7-6 and TRBJ2-5 for the parts outside the CDR3, the full variable domain is GAGVSQSPRYKVTKRGQDVALRCDPISGHVSLYWYRQALGQGPEFLTYFNYEAQQDKSGLPNDRFSAERPEGSISTLTIQRTEQRDSAMYRCASSLGWNSGLETQYFGPGTRLLVL.